This paragraph covers one T cell receptor (beta chain) sequence. No cognate antigen has been identified for it. No clone much larger than this one lies a single base away; base qualities are absent. TCRbeta CDR3 regions were amplified from genomic DNA using the immunoSEQ Assay, a bias-controlled multiplex PCR. From the authors' description of their analysis: The number of nucleated cells in each sample was estimated by amplification of reference gene primers within the assay. To quantify the absolute abundance of each unique TCRbeta CDR3 rearrangement, sequence reads were collapsed and filtered. For each sample, productive Simpson clonality was calculated as the square root of Simpson's diversity index across productive rearrangements. TCRdb holds this immuneACCESS table with in-frame rearrangements only. Some clones are missing; in checked studies, unresolved V genes explain under half, and the rest has no known cause. V and J calls and clone size follow that table, whereas D and trimming were derived from the DNA. This sample lists 250,000 or so clones; 80% to 90% were detected once. Of the sample, approximately 1.9% is held by the ten largest clones.

This record comes from a study of blood T cell repertoires in COVID-19 (dated by TCRdb to the early 2020s). Concerning the study at large: The collaborator samples originated in the United States, Italy and Spain and spanned the acute and convalescent phases of COVID-19. The material from the prospective study consisted of cDNA or gDNA derived from T cells, B-cell-depleted T cells, or PBMCs. Deeply sampled blood TCRbeta repertoires from subjects exposed to, actively infected with, or recovered from COVID-19 were included in the dataset. The repertoires were made available in a free public database intended to serve as a resource for research on the immune response to SARS-CoV-2. Samples came from the ongoing ImmuneRACE study (first 160 participants) plus 1,254 subjects from 6 global collaborators. The sample metadata nearly always contained a de-identified subject ID, COVID-19 status, age in years and sex. HLA class I and class II types, where available, came from metadata supplied by the sample provider rather than from assay-based typing.

Here is what the overall study found, with its caveats: Clinical and demographic metadata were provided uncurated, with the amount varying by source and participant.

V is cut by 3 bases and J by 5 bases, and the space between the germline ends is 19 bases. The CDR3 goes from the cysteine to the phenylalanine over 16 residues. Here the CDR3 DNA is all that survives: 48 bases in frame from base 1. From a lookup of the germline V gene (reference sequence), CDR1 and CDR2 are SEHNR and FQNEAQ. Participants in the prospective study were enrolled through a virtual design, were aged about 18 to 90 years, and lived in 24 United States geographic areas. In the prospective study, participants were assigned to cohorts based on the clinical history participants reported in a screening survey and a study questionnaire. Recovered participants in ImmuneRACE Cohort 3 were defined by two consecutive negative NP/OP PCR tests, clearance by a healthcare professional, or resolution of symptoms. In the prospective study, whole blood, serum and a nasopharyngeal or oropharyngeal swab were collected from each participant by mobile phlebotomists. Over a roughly 2-month period, participants in the prospective study had the option of providing additional blood draws and questionnaires. Blood samples from the prospective study were shipped frozen or at room temperature prior to DNA extraction.

The V and J genes are TRBV7-9 and TRBJ1-2; 6 matching bases give a weak D call of TRBD1. Source material: PBMCs or T cells enriched from blood (not recorded which). The source is a woman in her forties or fifties who had recovered from COVID-19. The sequenced DNA is TGTGCCAGCAGCTTGGAAGGGAACAGGGCCAATTATGGCTACACCTTC. It encodes CASSLEGNRANYGYTF. Full variable domain (CDR3 extended with the reference TRBV7-9 and TRBJ1-2 proteins): DTGVSQNPRHKITKRGQNVTFRCDPISEHNRLYWYRQTLGQGPEFLTYFQNEAQLEKSRLLSDRFSAERPKGSFSTLEIQRTEQGDSAMYLCASSLEGNRANYGYTFGSGTRLTVV.